The 20 T cell receptor beta chains below all came from one sample that was sequenced in a study of T cell changes during pregnancy in multiple sclerosis. The repertoire was sequenced with immunoSEQ multiplex PCR; TCRdb's copy has only in-frame clones and lacks some. The sample contains approximately 120,000 clones, about 95% of which appear only once. The source material was peripheral blood, sampled after pregnancy. These receptors all stem from a female donor with multiple sclerosis, enrolled in a pregnancy study.

The chain carries TRBV27 and TRBJ2-7; possible D gene TRBD2, 5 bases. Germline assignment: CDR1 MNHEY and CDR2 SMNVEV (reference sequence). V was clipped by 2 bases and J by 2 bases, with 7 bases between them. This CDR3 is built from 13 residues. The CDR3: CASSLLGAYEQYF. The CDR3 region has the DNA TGTGCCAGCAGTTTACTGGGAGCCTACGAGCAGTACTTC.

This chain connects TRBV19 to TRBJ1-5; 10 nucleotides agree with TRBD1. V dropped 1 base and J dropped 5; count of bases not matched to a gene: 5. The germline gives CDR1 LNHDA, CDR2 SQIVND (reference sequence). The CDR3 length is 16 residues. Here the CDR3 DNA reads TGTGCCAGTAGTATAGGGGACAGGGGCTACCATCAGCCCCAGCATTTT. Translating gives CASSIGDRGYHQPQHF.

The V gene is TRBV2, the J gene TRBJ2-7; 7 bases agree with TRBD1. The length of the CDR3 is 15 residues. The germline gives CDR1 SNHLY, CDR2 FYNNEI. The J segment lost 6 bases and the V segment lost 6 bases, leaving 14 bases of the junction unmatched. The chain's CDR3 is CASSGNRGILSEQYF. The CDR3 bases are TGTGCCAGCAGCGGTAACAGGGGTATTTTGTCCGAGCAGTACTTC.

The chain recombines TRBV20-1 with TRBJ1-1, with D tentatively TRBD1 (5 bases). The V end lost 6 bases, the J end lost 10 bases, and 12 bases lay between the germline ends. This CDR3 region has 10 residues. Germline CDR1 reads DFQATT; CDR2 reads SNEGSKA (reference sequence). In DNA form, the CDR3 reads TGCAGTGCGACAGTAGCTGGAGCTTTCTTT. It specifies CSATVAGAFF.

The chain combines TRBV18 with TRBJ2-7; 8 nucleotides line up with TRBD2. The CDR3 has 16 residues. J lost 3 bases, V lost 5 bases, and 12 bases had no gene match. CDR1 KGHSH and CDR2 LQKENI come from the germline V gene. The CDR3 DNA reads TGTGCCAGCTCATCCGAAGCGGGAGTCACCTTCTACGAGCAGTACTTC. The encoded protein is CASSSEAGVTFYEQYF.

The rearrangement links TRBV4-1 to TRBJ2-3; possibly TRBD2 for D (6 bases). Germline CDR1 MGHRA, CDR2 YSYEKL. The CDR3 has 16 residues. Between the trimmed V and J ends, which lost 2 bases and 0 bases, there was a span of 12 bases. CDR3 nucleotide sequence: TGCGCCAGCAGCCAACCCCTGGCGGGGAGCACAGATACGCAGTATTTT. It translates to CASSQPLAGSTDTQYF.

The V and J genes are TRBV2 and TRBJ2-2, with 8 nucleotides matching TRBD1. From germline, CDR1 is SNHLY and CDR2 FYNNEI. V lost 6 bases to trimming and J lost 4 bases; unmatched junction nucleotides: 4. CDR3 length equals 14 residues. The CDR3 DNA is TGTGCCAGCAGAACAGGACAGGGCACCGGGGAGCTGTTTTTT. Its translation: CASRTGQGTGELFF.

The rearrangement uses TRBV27 and TRBJ2-7; possible D gene TRBD1, 6 bases. Trimming left V 5 bases short and J 3 bases short, with 20 bases between. The CDR3 has 16 residues. Per the germline V gene, CDR1 is MNHEY and CDR2 is SMNVEV (reference sequence). This chain's CDR3 is CASSLGQKSSFYEQYF. The CDR3 DNA reads TGTGCCAGCAGTCTAGGACAGAAAAGCAGTTTCTACGAGCAGTACTTC.

This chain's CDR3 is CASSPPPGRGQETQYF. CDR3 DNA: TGTGCCAGCAGTCCTCCCCCCGGACGGGGGCAAGAGACCCAGTACTTC. This chain uses TRBV28 with TRBJ2-5; possibly TRBD2 for D (6 bases). The CDR3 is 16 residues long. The ends were cut back, 5 bases at V and 2 bases at J, with 18 bases in the middle. The germline V gene encodes CDR1 MDHEN and CDR2 SYDVKM.

V is TRBV5-6 and J is TRBJ2-7, with a tentative D call TRBD1 (5 bases). With 4 bases removed from V and 7 bases from J, the gap between germline ends came to 18 bases. The CDR3 is 14 amino acids. Germline assignment: CDR1 SGHDT and CDR2 YYEEEE. CDR3 sequence: CASSQPRQRREQYF. CDR3 DNA sequence: TGTGCCAGCAGCCAACCGAGACAGCGTAGGGAGCAGTACTTC.

V usage is TRBV28 and J usage is TRBJ1-5; D not resolved. The CDR3 contains 14 residues. V lost 6 bases to trimming and J lost 3 bases, with 12 bases between them. CDR1 MDHEN and CDR2 SYDVKM come from the germline V gene. CDR3 region: CASRLGLSNQPQHF. CDR3 nucleotide sequence: TGTGCCAGCAGACTTGGACTATCCAATCAGCCCCAGCATTTT.

The V gene is TRBV9, the J gene TRBJ2-3; no clear D gene. Deletions cut 3 bases from V and 5 bases from J, with 16 bases between. Germline CDR1 is SGDLS and CDR2 is YYNGEE. This CDR3 is built from 15 residues. The CDR3 DNA reads TGTGCCAGCAGCGCCGCGACTCGGAGAGGAGATACGCAGTATTTT. Protein: CASSAATRRGDTQYF. Combining the CDR3 with reference TRBV9 and TRBJ2-3 gives the whole variable domain DSGVTQTPKHLITATGQRVTLRCSPRSGDLSVYWYQQSLDQGLQFLIQYYNGEERAKGNILERFSAQQFPDLHSELNLSSLELGDSALYFCASSAATRRGDTQYFGPGTRLTVL.

The J gene is TRBJ2-7, the V gene TRBV9, with 10 positions matching TRBD2. The germline V gene has CDR1 SGDLS and CDR2 YYNGEE. J lost 9 bases, V lost 3 bases, and 12 bases had no gene match. This CDR3 region has 15 residues. CDR3 in amino acids: CASSEGASGSQVQYF. CDR3 coding DNA: TGTGCCAGCAGCGAGGGGGCTAGCGGGAGTCAAGTGCAGTACTTC. Full variable domain (outside the CDR3, taken from reference TRBV9 and TRBJ2-7): DSGVTQTPKHLITATGQRVTLRCSPRSGDLSVYWYQQSLDQGLQFLIQYYNGEERAKGNILERFSAQQFPDLHSELNLSSLELGDSALYFCASSEGASGSQVQYFGPGTRLTVT.

The chain is built from TRBV7-9 and TRBJ2-3; the match to TRBD2 covers 13 bases. From germline, CDR1 is SEHNR and CDR2 FQNEAQ (reference sequence). Trimming at V came to 5 bases and at J to 2 bases, leaving 10 bases not matched to a gene. This CDR3 comprises 18 residues. The CDR3 region is CASSPLLGLAGTTDTQYF. The CDR3 nucleotides read TGTGCCAGCAGCCCGCTATTGGGACTAGCGGGAACCACAGATACGCAGTATTTT. Filled out from reference TRBV7-9 and TRBJ2-3, the complete variable domain reads DTGVSQNPRHKITKRGQNVTFRCDPISEHNRLYWYRQTLGQGPEFLTYFQNEAQLEKSRLLSDRFSAERPKGSFSTLEIQRTEQGDSAMYLCASSPLLGLAGTTDTQYFGPGTRLTVL.

The CDR3 DNA reads TGTGCCAGCAGCTTCGGACTAGCGGAATTTTACGAGCAGTACTTC. It yields the protein CASSFGLAEFYEQYF. This chain links TRBV5-6 with TRBJ2-7; 10 nucleotides align to TRBD2. The CDR3 is made up of 15 amino acids. Germline assignment: CDR1 SGHDT and CDR2 YYEEEE. V was pared by 2 bases and J by 4 bases, with 6 bases of the junction left unmatched.

This clone came up once. This chain joins TRBV2 and TRBJ1-2; D perhaps matches TRBD1 (5 bases). This CDR3 contains 15 residues. V lost 2 bases and J lost 4, with 14 bases in between. Per germline, CDR1 SNHLY and CDR2 FYNNEI. The CDR3 reads CASSEYRFPAYGYTF. CDR3 DNA sequence: TGTGCCAGCAGTGAATACAGGTTCCCCGCCTATGGCTACACCTTC.

V usage is TRBV27 and J usage is TRBJ2-1; D possibly corresponds to TRBD2 (6 bases). Germline lookup yields CDR1 MNHEY and CDR2 SMNVEV (reference sequence). The V and J ends lost 5 bases and 4 bases respectively, with 15 bases between them. The CDR3 spans 15 residues. In DNA form, the CDR3 reads TGTGCCAGCAGTCGGGAGTCTCCCCGATACAATGAGCAGTTCTTC. It is translated as CASSRESPRYNEQFF.

The sample holds one count of this clone. The CDR3 DNA follows: TGTGCCAGCAGTGGATTCGGGAGCCTCACAGATACGCAGTATTTT. This sequence encodes CASSGFGSLTDTQYF. This chain uses TRBV2 with TRBJ2-3; D might be TRBD2 (6 bases). V lost 4 bases to trimming and J lost 2 bases, with 13 bases between them. Germline V gene lookup returns CDR1 SNHLY and CDR2 FYNNEI. The CDR3 runs to 15 residues.

This clone appeared a single time. Here the CDR3 DNA reads TGTGCCAGCAGCCCCGGAACAGGGGAACACAATGAGCAGTTCTTC. Translated, it gives CASSPGTGEHNEQFF. The chain carries TRBV11-3 and TRBJ2-1; TRBD1 agrees at 7 bases. J was trimmed by 5 bases and V by 5 bases; bases with no gene match: 9. CDR1 and CDR2 from the germline V gene are SGHNT and YENEEA. The CDR3 totals 15 residues.

The chain links TRBV7-9 to TRBJ2-3; TRBD2 aligns across 14 bases. Germline lookup yields CDR1 SEHNR and CDR2 FQNEAQ (reference sequence). The CDR3 contains 16 residues. V was pared by 5 bases and J by 3 bases, with 4 bases of the junction left unmatched. The CDR3 region is CASSQGTSGRTDTQYF. In DNA form, the CDR3 reads TGTGCCAGCAGCCAGGGGACTAGCGGGAGAACAGATACGCAGTATTTT.